This is a list of T cell receptor beta chains from one sample in a study of brain metastases from non-small cell lung cancer. Libraries were prepared by immunoSEQ multiplex PCR; TCRdb keeps only in-frame clonotypes and omits some of them. The sample consists of approximately 250 clones, roughly 90% of them appearing once. Sequenced sample: tissue from a brain metastasis. These receptors all come from a donor aged 40 or over with non-small cell lung cancer. Both conserved end residues are part of each CDR3. A D gene is named only where the DNA matches it firmly. Clone size, where shown, is once, few, many, or a class for clones that have expanded.

V gene: TRBV28
D gene: NA
CDR3 length: 18
J gene: TRBJ1-4
clone size: once
CDR3 protein: CASSLGEGPRGDNEKLFF
CDR3 DNA: TGTGCCAGCAGTCTAGGGGAGGGGCCCCGCGGTGATAATGAAAAACTGTTTTTT

V gene: TRBV2
D gene: NA
CDR3 length: 18
J gene: TRBJ2-5
clone size: NA
CDR3 protein: CANSGPGERPMVQETQYF
CDR3 DNA: TGTGCCAACAGTGGGCCGGGGGAACGGCCGATGGTCCAAGAGACCCAGTACTTC

V gene: TRBV19
D gene: TRBD1
CDR3 length: 15
J gene: TRBJ1-5
clone size: once
CDR3 protein: CASSIPTGAKQPQHF
CDR3 DNA: TGTGCCAGTAGTATACCGACAGGGGCAAAGCAGCCCCAGCATTTT

V gene: TRBV18
D gene: NA
CDR3 length: 14
J gene: TRBJ2-5
clone size: NA
CDR3 protein: CASSPDRLQETQYF
CDR3 DNA: TGTGCCAGCTCACCCGACAGGCTCCAAGAGACCCAGTACTTC

V gene: TRBV10-3
D gene: NA
CDR3 length: 15
J gene: TRBJ2-3
clone size: NA
CDR3 protein: CAISESGESTDTQYF
CDR3 DNA: TGTGCCATCAGTGAGTCCGGGGAAAGCACAGATACGCAGTATTTT

V gene: TRBV9
D gene: NA
CDR3 length: 18
J gene: TRBJ1-3
clone size: NA
CDR3 protein: CASSVRIEDVYSGNTIYF
CDR3 DNA: TGTGCCAGCAGCGTTAGAATAGAGGACGTCTACTCTGGAAACACCATATATTTT

V gene: TRBV27
D gene: NA
CDR3 length: 12
J gene: TRBJ2-1
clone size: NA
CDR3 protein: CASSFQGNEQFF
CDR3 DNA: TGTGCCAGCAGTTTCCAAGGCAATGAGCAGTTCTTC

V gene: TRBV7-2
D gene: NA
CDR3 length: 14
J gene: TRBJ2-3
clone size: NA
CDR3 protein: CASSFRAATDTQYF
CDR3 DNA: TGTGCCAGCAGCTTCCGGGCCGCCACAGATACGCAGTATTTT

V gene: TRBV2
D gene: NA
CDR3 length: 15
J gene: TRBJ2-7
clone size: NA
CDR3 protein: CASSETPGSSYEQYF
CDR3 DNA: TGTGCCAGCAGTGAAACTCCAGGGAGCTCCTACGAGCAGTACTTC

V gene: TRBV6-6
D gene: NA
CDR3 length: 13
J gene: TRBJ1-1
clone size: NA
CDR3 protein: CASKRDGNTEAFF
CDR3 DNA: TGTGCCAGCAAGAGGGACGGGAACACTGAAGCTTTCTTT

V gene: TRBV7-9
D gene: NA
CDR3 length: 11
J gene: TRBJ2-2
clone size: NA
CDR3 protein: CASSPRDQLFF
CDR3 DNA: TGTGCCAGCAGTCCTCGGGACCAGCTGTTTTTT

V gene: TRBV21-1
D gene: NA
CDR3 length: 13
J gene: TRBJ2-4
clone size: NA
CDR3 protein: CASGGLAKNIQYF
CDR3 DNA: TGTGCCAGCGGAGGACTAGCGAAGAACATTCAGTACTTC

V gene: TRBV12-3/TRBV12-4
D gene: NA
CDR3 length: 13
J gene: TRBJ2-3
clone size: NA
CDR3 protein: CASSLMHPDTQYF
CDR3 DNA: TGTGCCAGCAGTTTAATGCATCCAGATACGCAGTATTTT

V gene: TRBV7-6
D gene: NA
CDR3 length: 13
J gene: TRBJ2-2
clone size: NA
CDR3 protein: CASSHTYTGELFF
CDR3 DNA: TGTGCCAGCAGCCACACGTACACCGGGGAGCTGTTTTTT

V gene: TRBV2
D gene: NA
CDR3 length: 13
J gene: TRBJ2-1
clone size: NA
CDR3 protein: CASTSQVGNEQFF
CDR3 DNA: TGTGCCAGCACGAGCCAAGTGGGGAATGAGCAGTTCTTC

V gene: TRBV27
D gene: TRBD1
CDR3 length: 14
J gene: TRBJ1-1
clone size: once
CDR3 protein: CASSFTGVGTEAFF
CDR3 DNA: TGTGCCAGCAGTTTTACAGGGGTTGGCACTGAAGCTTTCTTT

V gene: TRBV7-3
D gene: NA
CDR3 length: 15
J gene: TRBJ1-1
clone size: NA
CDR3 protein: CASSLLGTSGTEAFF
CDR3 DNA: TGTGCCAGCAGCTTACTAGGGACATCGGGGACTGAAGCTTTCTTT

V gene: TRBV7-9
D gene: TRBD1
CDR3 length: 16
J gene: TRBJ2-2
clone size: NA
CDR3 protein: CASSLRQGVNTGELFF
CDR3 DNA: TGTGCCAGCAGCCTGCGACAGGGGGTCAACACCGGGGAGCTGTTTTTT

V gene: TRBV6-6
D gene: TRBD1
CDR3 length: 15
J gene: TRBJ1-5
clone size: NA
CDR3 protein: CASHSQGDSNQPQHF
CDR3 DNA: TGTGCCAGCCACTCTCAGGGGGATAGCAATCAGCCCCAGCATTTT

V gene: TRBV12-5
D gene: NA
CDR3 length: 12
J gene: TRBJ2-1
clone size: NA
CDR3 protein: CASGLAGNEQFF
CDR3 DNA: TGTGCTAGTGGTTTGGCGGGCAATGAGCAGTTCTTC

V gene: TRBV2
D gene: NA
CDR3 length: 14
J gene: TRBJ1-3
clone size: NA
CDR3 protein: CASSVQLTGNTIYF
CDR3 DNA: TGTGCCAGCAGTGTGCAGCTCACTGGAAACACCATATATTTT

V gene: TRBV15
D gene: TRBD2
CDR3 length: 18
J gene: TRBJ2-5
clone size: NA
CDR3 protein: CATSRTTSGGAEGETQYF
CDR3 DNA: TGTGCCACCAGCAGAACTACTAGCGGGGGAGCCGAGGGGGAGACCCAGTACTTC

V gene: TRBV19
D gene: NA
CDR3 length: 12
J gene: TRBJ1-4
clone size: NA
CDR3 protein: CASSGTHEKLFF
CDR3 DNA: TGTGCCAGTTCAGGGACACATGAAAAACTGTTTTTT

V gene: TRBV7-9
D gene: NA
CDR3 length: 13
J gene: TRBJ1-1
clone size: NA
CDR3 protein: CASTQQGNTEAFF
CDR3 DNA: TGTGCCAGCACGCAACAGGGGAACACTGAAGCTTTCTTT

V gene: TRBV25-1
D gene: NA
CDR3 length: 14
J gene: TRBJ2-1
clone size: NA
CDR3 protein: CASSEAVAYNEQFF
CDR3 DNA: TGTGCCAGCAGTGAGGCGGTAGCCTACAATGAGCAGTTCTTC

V gene: TRBV29-1
D gene: NA
CDR3 length: 17
J gene: TRBJ2-1
clone size: NA
CDR3 protein: CSALKRLGAKENNEQFF
CDR3 DNA: TGCAGCGCCCTAAAGAGATTAGGGGCCAAAGAAAACAATGAGCAGTTCTTC

V gene: TRBV27
D gene: NA
CDR3 length: 16
J gene: TRBJ1-1
clone size: few
CDR3 protein: CASSLLSQGGIFEAFF
CDR3 DNA: TGTGCCAGCAGTTTACTCTCCCAAGGGGGGATATTTGAAGCTTTCTTT

V gene: TRBV6-2/TRBV6-3
D gene: TRBD1
CDR3 length: 16
J gene: TRBJ1-6
clone size: NA
CDR3 protein: CASSYPGQGSNSPLHF
CDR3 DNA: TGTGCCAGCAGTTACCCGGGACAGGGGTCCAATTCACCCCTCCACTTT